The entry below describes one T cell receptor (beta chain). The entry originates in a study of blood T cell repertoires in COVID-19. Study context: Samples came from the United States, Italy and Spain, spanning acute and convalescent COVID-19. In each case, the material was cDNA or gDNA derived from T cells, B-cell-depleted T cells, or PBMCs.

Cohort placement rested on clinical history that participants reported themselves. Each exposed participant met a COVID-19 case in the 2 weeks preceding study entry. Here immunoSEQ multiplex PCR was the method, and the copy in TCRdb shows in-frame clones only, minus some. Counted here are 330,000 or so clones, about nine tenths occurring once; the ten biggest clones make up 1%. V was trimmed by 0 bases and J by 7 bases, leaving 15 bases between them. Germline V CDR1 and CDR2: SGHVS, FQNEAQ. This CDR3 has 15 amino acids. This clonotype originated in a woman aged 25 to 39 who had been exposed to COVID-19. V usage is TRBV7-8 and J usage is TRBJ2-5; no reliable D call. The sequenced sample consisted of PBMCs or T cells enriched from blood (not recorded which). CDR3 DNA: TGTGCCAGCAGCTTAGCGCAGTCCGCTTTTGCGACCCAGTACTTC. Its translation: CASSLAQSAFATQYF.